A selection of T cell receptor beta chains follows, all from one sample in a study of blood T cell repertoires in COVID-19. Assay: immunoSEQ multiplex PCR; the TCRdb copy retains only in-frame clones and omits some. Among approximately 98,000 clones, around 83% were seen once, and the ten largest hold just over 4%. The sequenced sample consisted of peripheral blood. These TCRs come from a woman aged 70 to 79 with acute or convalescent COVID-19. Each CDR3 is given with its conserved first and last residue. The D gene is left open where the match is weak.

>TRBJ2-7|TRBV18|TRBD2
CASSPLAAFVTYEQYF
TGTGCCAGCTCACCCCTAGCGGCCTTTGTTACCTACGAGCAGTACTTC
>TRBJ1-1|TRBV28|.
CASSTRVGTEAFF
TGTGCCAGCAGCACCAGGGTCGGCACTGAAGCTTTCTTT
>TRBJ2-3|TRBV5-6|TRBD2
CASSTWTSGGTDTQYF
TGTGCCAGCAGCACCTGGACTAGCGGAGGCACAGATACGCAGTATTTT
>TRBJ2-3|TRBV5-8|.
CASSFRSGAGTDTQYF
TGTGCCAGCAGCTTTCGATCAGGGGCCGGCACAGATACGCAGTATTTT
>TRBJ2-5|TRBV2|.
CASSERGQETQYF
TGTGCCAGCAGTGAGCGAGGACAAGAGACCCAGTACTTC
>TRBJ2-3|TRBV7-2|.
CAISASVQGTDTQYF
TGTGCCATTTCCGCCTCCGTGCAGGGCACAGATACGCAGTATTTT
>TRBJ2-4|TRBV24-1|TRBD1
CATSGRQGARGIQYF
TGTGCCACCAGTGGCCGACAGGGGGCGAGGGGCATTCAGTACTTC
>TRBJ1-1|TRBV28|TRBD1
CASTTEQGPYTEAFF
TGTGCCAGCACCACCGAACAGGGGCCGTACACTGAAGCTTTCTTT
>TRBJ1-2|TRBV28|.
CASSRAENYGYTF
TGTGCCAGCAGCAGGGCGGAGAACTATGGCTACACCTTC
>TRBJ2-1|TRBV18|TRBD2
CASSPGLAGSNEQFF
TGTGCCAGCTCACCCGGGCTAGCGGGGTCCAATGAGCAGTTCTTC
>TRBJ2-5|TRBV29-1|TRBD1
CSVTPQGVVETQYF
TGCAGCGTCACCCCCCAGGGGGTGGTAGAGACCCAGTACTTC
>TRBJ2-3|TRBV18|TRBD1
CASSLQGATGTDTQYF
TGTGCCAGCTCTCTGCAGGGGGCGACCGGCACAGATACGCAGTATTTT
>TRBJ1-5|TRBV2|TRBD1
CASSIQGAFIQPQHF
TGTGCCAGCAGCATACAGGGGGCGTTTATTCAGCCCCAGCATTTT
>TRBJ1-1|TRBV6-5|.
CASSSPAASLEAFF
TGTGCCAGCAGTTCCCCCGCGGCAAGTCTTGAAGCTTTCTTT
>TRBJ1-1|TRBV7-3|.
CASSFRGSNTEAFF
TGTGCCAGCAGCTTCAGGGGCTCTAACACTGAAGCTTTCTTT
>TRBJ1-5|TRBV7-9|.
CASSLGEPNFSNQPQHF
TGTGCCAGCAGCTTAGGAGAGCCAAACTTTAGCAATCAGCCCCAGCATTTT
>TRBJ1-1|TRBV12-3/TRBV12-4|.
CASSSRAEAFF
TGTGCCAGCAGTTCGAGGGCTGAAGCTTTCTTT
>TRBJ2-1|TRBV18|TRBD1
CASSRPGGSYNEQFF
TGTGCCAGCTCACGACCAGGGGGCTCGTACAATGAGCAGTTCTTC